This T cell receptor (beta chain) was sequenced for a study of control samples from healthy donors and cancer patients. The repertoire was sequenced with immunoSEQ multiplex PCR; TCRdb's copy has only in-frame clones and lacks some. Of nearly 200,000 clones in the sample, 90% to 95% are singletons; the top ten hold approximately 2%. CDR1 and CDR2 from the germline V gene are SGHTA and FQGNSA. The CDR3 runs 14 residues. Trimming took 5 bases from V and 4 from J, leaving 12 bases between them. This TCR was sampled from a man aged 25-45 years in good health. The rearrangement uses TRBV7-2 and TRBJ1-5, with D possibly TRBD1 on 5 matching bases. Sequencing input: blood. The CDR3 coding sequence is TGTGCCAGCAGCCAGATAGACAGAAATCAGCCCCAGCATTTT. This encodes CASSQIDRNQPQHF.